These T cell receptor beta chains were read from a single sample in a study of Ad26.COV2.S vaccination and SARS-CoV-2 variants. Assay used: immunoSEQ multiplex PCR; TCRdb lists only in-frame clones, some missing. Found here are 450,000 to 550,000 clones, 75% to 90% of them singletons; the top ten hold around 2.6%. The input for sequencing was peripheral blood, taken in a trial of Ad26.COV2.S vaccine versus placebo. Receptors originate from a person between 18 and 65 years old who received the Ad26.COV2.S COVID-19 vaccine or a placebo. CDR3s include the opening cysteine and the closing phenylalanine or tryptophan. A D gene is named only where the DNA matches it firmly. Rows may omit the clone size; those that give it use once, few, many or a size class.

size: -; V: TRBV5-1; J: TRBJ2-2; D: -; DNA: TGCGCCAGCAGCTTGCCCAGAGGGGCCGGGGAGCTGTTTTTT; CDR3: CASSLPRGAGELFF
size: -; V: TRBV5-1; J: TRBJ1-1; D: TRBD1; DNA: TGCGCCAGCAGCGAAGGGACAGGGCCCACTGAAGCTTTCTTT; CDR3: CASSEGTGPTEAFF
size: -; V: TRBV28; J: TRBJ2-5; D: TRBD2; DNA: TGTGCCAGCAGTTTACCCCGGACTAGCGGGAAGGAAGAGACCCAGTACTTC; CDR3: CASSLPRTSGKEETQYF
size: -; V: TRBV29-1; J: TRBJ1-2; D: -; DNA: TGCAGCGTTGAGCAGCCAGGGTGGAGTGGCTACACCTTC; CDR3: CSVEQPGWSGYTF
size: -; V: TRBV7-3; J: TRBJ2-6; D: -; DNA: TGTGCCAGCAGCCCCTTGGGGGGCAACTCTGGGGCCAACGTCCTGACTTTC; CDR3: CASSPLGGNSGANVLTF
size: -; V: TRBV7-8; J: TRBJ1-4; D: -; DNA: TGTGCCAGCAGCTTAGTGGGCGCAGGGGACTATGAAAAACTGTTTTTT; CDR3: CASSLVGAGDYEKLFF
size: -; V: TRBV18; J: TRBJ2-3; D: TRBD2; DNA: TGTGCCAGCTCACCAATAGCGGGGGGCCCGGCTGATACGCAGTATTTT; CDR3: CASSPIAGGPADTQYF
size: -; V: TRBV6-5; J: TRBJ2-3; D: -; DNA: TGTGCCAGCAGTTACGGGCCGGGAAGCACAGATACGCAGTATTTT; CDR3: CASSYGPGSTDTQYF
size: -; V: TRBV28; J: TRBJ1-6; D: TRBD1; DNA: TGTGCCAGCACCCGACAGGGAGATTCACCCCTCCACTTT; CDR3: CASTRQGDSPLHF
size: -; V: TRBV19; J: TRBJ2-1; D: -; DNA: TGTGCCAGTAGGGGTCCCGGGAGTACCTACAATGAGCAGTTCTTC; CDR3: CASRGPGSTYNEQFF
size: -; V: TRBV28; J: TRBJ1-3; D: -; DNA: TGTGCCAGCAGATCACCCGGGGTCAGGCTCTCTGGAAACACCATATATTTT; CDR3: CASRSPGVRLSGNTIYF
size: -; V: TRBV4-3; J: TRBJ2-3; D: TRBD2; DNA: TGCGCCAGCAGCCAAGCTAGCGGGGGGGGGAGGTCAGATACGCAGTATTTT; CDR3: CASSQASGGGRSDTQYF
size: -; V: TRBV11-3; J: TRBJ2-5; D: TRBD2; DNA: TGTGCCAGCAGCCAGGAGGCCTCGGGGGGGGAGACCCAGTACTTC; CDR3: CASSQEASGGETQYF
size: -; V: TRBV6-5; J: TRBJ2-3; D: -; DNA: TGTGCCAGCAGTCCGCGCCTCAGCACAGATACGCAGTATTTT; CDR3: CASSPRLSTDTQYF
size: -; V: TRBV5-1; J: TRBJ2-5; D: -; DNA: TGCGCCACCGGAACCGGGACTCCCCAAGAGACCCAGTACTTC; CDR3: CATGTGTPQETQYF
size: -; V: TRBV18; J: TRBJ1-4; D: TRBD1; DNA: TGTGCCAGCTCATCGACAGGGATCGGTGAAAAACTGTTTTTT; CDR3: CASSSTGIGEKLFF
size: -; V: TRBV3-1/TRBV3-2; J: TRBJ2-1; D: TRBD2; DNA: TGTGCCAGCAGCCCCGGACTAGCGGGAGGTGCGGGAGAGCAGTTCTTC; CDR3: CASSPGLAGGAGEQFF
size: -; V: TRBV25-1; J: TRBJ1-2; D: -; DNA: TGTGCCAGCAGTTCTGCGCTCTGGGGGTATGGCTACACCTTC; CDR3: CASSSALWGYGYTF
size: -; V: TRBV9; J: TRBJ1-2; D: -; DNA: TGTGCCAGCAGCGTAGCTCTTTCGGCAGGATCCTATGGCTACACCTTC; CDR3: CASSVALSAGSYGYTF
size: -; V: TRBV5-1; J: TRBJ2-4; D: -; DNA: TGCGCCAGCAGCTCGCGCGCGACCCAGGGGGGAAACATTCAGTACTTC; CDR3: CASSSRATQGGNIQYF
size: -; V: TRBV5-6; J: TRBJ1-4; D: TRBD1; DNA: TGTGCCAGCAGCTCGCCGGGACAGATTAATGAAAAACTGTTTTTT; CDR3: CASSSPGQINEKLFF
size: -; V: TRBV19; J: TRBJ2-1; D: TRBD2; DNA: TGTGCCAGTAGTACACCGGGGGGGAAATACAATGAGCAGTTCTTC; CDR3: CASSTPGGKYNEQFF
size: -; V: TRBV7-9; J: TRBJ1-1; D: TRBD1; DNA: TGTGCCAGCATCATATCGCGGACGGGACAGGGGAACACTGAAGCTTTCTTT; CDR3: CASIISRTGQGNTEAFF
size: -; V: TRBV3-1/TRBV3-2; J: TRBJ1-4; D: -; DNA: TGTGCCAGCAGCCAAGTTCGGCCAGGACGGTTTGAAAAACTGTTTTTT; CDR3: CASSQVRPGRFEKLFF
size: -; V: TRBV6-2/TRBV6-3; J: TRBJ1-1; D: -; DNA: TGTGCCAGCAGCTCAAGTCACACTGAAGCTTTCTTT; CDR3: CASSSSHTEAFF
size: -; V: TRBV7-2; J: TRBJ1-2; D: TRBD1; DNA: TGTGCCAGCAGCGCCACAGGGGGCTGGGGCTACACCTTC; CDR3: CASSATGGWGYTF
size: -; V: TRBV18; J: TRBJ2-3; D: -; DNA: TGTGCCAGCTACTTGGCGACAGATACGCAGTATTTT; CDR3: CASYLATDTQYF
size: -; V: TRBV18; J: TRBJ2-5; D: -; DNA: TGTGCCAGCTCGGGGATGGAGACCCAGTACTTC; CDR3: CASSGMETQYF
size: -; V: TRBV19; J: TRBJ2-1; D: TRBD1; DNA: TGTGCCTCCGGACAGGGGGTTTACAATGAGCAGTTCTTC; CDR3: CASGQGVYNEQFF
size: -; V: TRBV5-5; J: TRBJ1-4; D: -; DNA: TGTGCCAGCAGCTTCGGGGCGGGGGCGGATGAAAAACTGTTTTTT; CDR3: CASSFGAGADEKLFF
size: -; V: TRBV15; J: TRBJ2-3; D: -; DNA: TGTGCCAGCCGACAGGACAATCAGCCCCAGTATTTT; CDR3: CASRQDNQPQYF
size: -; V: TRBV7-2; J: TRBJ1-3; D: -; DNA: TGTGCCAGCAGCTCCATGAGCTCTGGAAACACCATATATTTT; CDR3: CASSSMSSGNTIYF
size: once; V: TRBV24-1; J: TRBJ2-5; D: -; DNA: TGTGCCACCAGTGATCCCACCGTCCTGAGGGAAGGTCCGGAGACCCAGTACTTC; CDR3: CATSDPTVLREGPETQYF
size: -; V: TRBV27; J: TRBJ1-1; D: -; DNA: TGTGCCAGCAGTTTCTCCCCCGCTAACACTGAAGCTTTCTTT; CDR3: CASSFSPANTEAFF
size: few; V: TRBV15; J: TRBJ2-1; D: -; DNA: TGTGCCACCAGCAGAGAAGAACAAGGCAATGAGCAGTTCTTC; CDR3: CATSREEQGNEQFF
size: -; V: TRBV28; J: TRBJ2-2; D: -; DNA: TGTGCCAGCAGTTTTACAGCTCTATGGCCGCAGAAGAACACCGGGGAGCTGTTTTTT; CDR3: CASSFTALWPQKNTGELFF
size: -; V: TRBV19; J: TRBJ1-1; D: -; DNA: TGTGCCAGTAATGAAGGACTTGGGAACACTGAAGCTTTCTTT; CDR3: CASNEGLGNTEAFF
size: few; V: TRBV4-2; J: TRBJ1-6; D: -; DNA: TGTGCCAGCAGCCAAGCAATGGGGTTCTCGGGGTCACCCCTCCACTTT; CDR3: CASSQAMGFSGSPLHF
size: -; V: TRBV4-2; J: TRBJ1-2; D: -; DNA: TGTGCCAGCAGCCAAGGATCTCTCAGTCATCGATCATGGGGTGAGGGCTATGGCTACACCTTC; CDR3: CASSQGSLSHRSWGEGYGYTF
size: -; V: TRBV30; J: TRBJ2-1; D: -; DNA: TGTGCCTGGGCCCCGCGGGGTAATGAGCAGTTCTTC; CDR3: CAWAPRGNEQFF